Given below is one TCR beta chain in context. The data derive from a study of T-cell memory formation after mild COVID-19. TCRdb reanalysed the 5' RACE reads using MiXCR and keeps one entry per CDR3 protein. The table lists about 430,000 distinct CDR3 sequences, about a sixth of them singletons. This CDR3 has 14 amino acids. V gave up 4 bases and J gave up 4 bases; unmatched junction bases: 3. In germline, CDR1 is LGHNA, CDR2 YSLEER. What was sequenced was PBMCs or a T cell subset sorted from them (not recorded which). The chain recombines TRBV4-3 with TRBJ2-3, with 9 bases that match TRBD2. This clonotype was sampled from a man aged 18-30 years who had mild COVID-19 (a few samples of this study predate the infection). Cell type and time point are not known. CDR3 amino acids: CASSRGGGADTQYF. CDR3 nucleotide sequence: TGCGCCAGCAGCCGCGGCGGGGGGGCAGATACGCAGTATTTT.